These T cell receptor beta chains were read from a single sample in a study of PD-L1 blockade in urothelial cancer. Clones were sequenced by immunoSEQ multiplex PCR, and TCRdb holds only the in-frame ones, with some missing. The sample holds some 100,000 clones, roughly nine tenths seen once. Sequenced material: PBMCs, taken around atezolizumab (anti-PD-L1) treatment. All receptors derive from a woman older than 75 with urothelial cancer. The CDR3 runs from the conserved cysteine through the conserved F or W. The order of the fields is D gene, V gene, clone size, J gene, CDR3 DNA, CDR3 protein. The D gene is left open where the match is weak. Not every row has a clone size; where given, it reads once, few, many or a size class.

d_call: -; v_call: TRBV7-9; clone_size: -; j_call: TRBJ1-5; cdr3_nt: TGTGCCAGCAGCCGGGTGAACCAGCCCCAGCATTTT; cdr3_aa: CASSRVNQPQHF
d_call: TRBD2; v_call: TRBV30; clone_size: -; j_call: TRBJ2-1; cdr3_nt: TGTGCCTGGAGTCTAACGGGACTAGCCATGAGCTCCTACAATGAGCAGTTCTTC; cdr3_aa: CAWSLTGLAMSSYNEQFF
d_call: -; v_call: TRBV7-3; clone_size: -; j_call: TRBJ1-2; cdr3_nt: TGTGCCAGCAGTTCGACAGCTCAGGGAGGCTACACCTTC; cdr3_aa: CASSSTAQGGYTF
d_call: -; v_call: TRBV6-1; clone_size: once; j_call: TRBJ1-2; cdr3_nt: TGTGCCAGCGTCAGCGGCTCATTGGACTATGGCTACACCTTC; cdr3_aa: CASVSGSLDYGYTF
d_call: -; v_call: TRBV9; clone_size: -; j_call: TRBJ1-1; cdr3_nt: TGTGCCAGCAGCGTAGGGCCGTCGAACACTGAAGCTTTCTTT; cdr3_aa: CASSVGPSNTEAFF
d_call: -; v_call: TRBV13; clone_size: -; j_call: TRBJ2-1; cdr3_nt: TGTGCCAGCAGCTTAGGGGGGCTAAAAGACTCCTACAATGAGCAGTTCTTC; cdr3_aa: CASSLGGLKDSYNEQFF
d_call: TRBD1; v_call: TRBV6-1; clone_size: -; j_call: TRBJ2-7; cdr3_nt: TGTGCCAGCAGGGACAGGTCCATGGACTTC; cdr3_aa: CASRDRSMDF
d_call: -; v_call: TRBV7-3; clone_size: -; j_call: TRBJ2-3; cdr3_nt: TGTGCCAGCAGCCCTAATAGAGGGAGCACAGATACGCAGTATTTT; cdr3_aa: CASSPNRGSTDTQYF
d_call: -; v_call: TRBV19; clone_size: -; j_call: TRBJ1-5; cdr3_nt: TGTGCCAGCCCCGGGACATTGGAGAGGGTGGCCCAGCATTTT; cdr3_aa: CASPGTLERVAQHF
d_call: TRBD1; v_call: TRBV20-1; clone_size: -; j_call: TRBJ1-1; cdr3_nt: TGCAGACAGGGGGGGAACACTGAAGCTTTCTTT; cdr3_aa: CRQGGNTEAFF
d_call: -; v_call: TRBV28; clone_size: -; j_call: TRBJ2-3; cdr3_nt: TGTGCCAGCACTTCGTCCCGGGACATCGCGTTTTCGCAGTATTTT; cdr3_aa: CASTSSRDIAFSQYF
d_call: -; v_call: TRBV6-1; clone_size: -; j_call: TRBJ2-1; cdr3_nt: TGTGCCAGCAGTGAGGCGGCCGTCGTGTTCTTC; cdr3_aa: CASSEAAVVFF
d_call: TRBD1; v_call: TRBV19; clone_size: -; j_call: TRBJ2-6; cdr3_nt: TGTGCCAGTAGTATAGATCCCCGGGACAGCCCAGCCGCCGGGTGGGGGGCCAACGTCCTGACTTTC; cdr3_aa: CASSIDPRDSPAAGWGANVLTF
d_call: TRBD1; v_call: TRBV15; clone_size: -; j_call: TRBJ2-7; cdr3_nt: TGTGCCACCAGCAGTGAAAGGGACAGCTTCTCCGAGCAGTACTTC; cdr3_aa: CATSSERDSFSEQYF
d_call: -; v_call: TRBV14; clone_size: once; j_call: TRBJ1-1; cdr3_nt: TGTGCCAGCAGTCGATACGGGAACACTGAAGCTTTCTTT; cdr3_aa: CASSRYGNTEAFF
d_call: -; v_call: TRBV28; clone_size: -; j_call: TRBJ2-7; cdr3_nt: TGTGCCAGCAGTTTTTTCAGGGGCGAGCAGTACTTC; cdr3_aa: CASSFFRGEQYF
d_call: -; v_call: TRBV6-1; clone_size: -; j_call: TRBJ1-2; cdr3_nt: TGTGCCAGCAGTCCTACAGGGACGGGAGGCTACACCTTC; cdr3_aa: CASSPTGTGGYTF
d_call: -; v_call: TRBV7-6; clone_size: -; j_call: TRBJ2-5; cdr3_nt: TGTGCCAGCAGGGGAGGACAAGAGACCCAGTACTTC; cdr3_aa: CASRGGQETQYF
d_call: -; v_call: TRBV5-8; clone_size: once; j_call: TRBJ2-7; cdr3_nt: TGTGCCAGCAGCTTGCCCGGCAGGGGCTACGAGCAGTACTTC; cdr3_aa: CASSLPGRGYEQYF
d_call: -; v_call: TRBV25-1; clone_size: -; j_call: TRBJ1-2; cdr3_nt: TGTGCCAGCAGTGAATGGGCGAGTCACCTCTATGGCTACACCTTC; cdr3_aa: CASSEWASHLYGYTF
d_call: -; v_call: TRBV2; clone_size: -; j_call: TRBJ1-2; cdr3_nt: TGTGCCAGCAGCCCCGGACAGTATGGCTACACCTTC; cdr3_aa: CASSPGQYGYTF
d_call: -; v_call: TRBV5-1; clone_size: -; j_call: TRBJ1-1; cdr3_nt: TGCGCCAGCAGCAGGGACAACATGAACACTGAAGCTTTCTTT; cdr3_aa: CASSRDNMNTEAFF
d_call: TRBD2; v_call: TRBV7-8; clone_size: -; j_call: TRBJ2-7; cdr3_nt: TGTGCCAGCAGCTTAGGACTAGCGTTGAGCGAGCAGTACTTC; cdr3_aa: CASSLGLALSEQYF
d_call: TRBD1; v_call: TRBV10-3; clone_size: -; j_call: TRBJ2-7; cdr3_nt: TGTGCCATCTCAACAGGGGTCTCCTACGAGCAGTACTTC; cdr3_aa: CAISTGVSYEQYF
d_call: TRBD1; v_call: TRBV19; clone_size: -; j_call: TRBJ2-1; cdr3_nt: TGTGCCAGTAGTCCTCAGACAGGGGCGAATGAGCAGTTCTTC; cdr3_aa: CASSPQTGANEQFF
d_call: -; v_call: TRBV5-4; clone_size: -; j_call: TRBJ1-5; cdr3_nt: TGTGCCAGCAGCTTTAATCCGGGCGGGGGCGGTGGACCCCAGCATTTT; cdr3_aa: CASSFNPGGGGGPQHF
d_call: -; v_call: TRBV5-8; clone_size: -; j_call: TRBJ2-1; cdr3_nt: TGTGCCAGCAGCTTACGGGATAGGGGGAATGAGCAGTTCTTC; cdr3_aa: CASSLRDRGNEQFF
d_call: TRBD1; v_call: TRBV5-1; clone_size: once; j_call: TRBJ2-2; cdr3_nt: TGCGCCAGCAGCTTGGGACAGGGGGATTACGGGGAGCTGTTTTTT; cdr3_aa: CASSLGQGDYGELFF
d_call: -; v_call: TRBV28; clone_size: -; j_call: TRBJ1-4; cdr3_nt: TGTGCCAGCAGTTTATGGGCGGCTTCAACTAATGAAAAACTGTTTTTT; cdr3_aa: CASSLWAASTNEKLFF
d_call: -; v_call: TRBV7-2; clone_size: -; j_call: TRBJ1-4; cdr3_nt: TGTGCCAGCAGCTTAGGAAATAGGGCAGACAGAAATGAAAAACTGTTTTTT; cdr3_aa: CASSLGNRADRNEKLFF
d_call: TRBD1; v_call: TRBV19; clone_size: -; j_call: TRBJ1-4; cdr3_nt: TGTGCCAGTAGTACAGAGGGGGCTTGGCGGGAAAAACTGTTTTTT; cdr3_aa: CASSTEGAWREKLFF
d_call: TRBD2; v_call: TRBV23-1; clone_size: -; j_call: TRBJ2-1; cdr3_nt: TGCGCCAGCAGTCACGGGATCCAGACTAGCGGGAGGGCCCGGAATGAGCAGTTCTTC; cdr3_aa: CASSHGIQTSGRARNEQFF
d_call: -; v_call: TRBV9; clone_size: -; j_call: TRBJ1-2; cdr3_nt: TGTGCCAGCAGCGTAGAGCTGTATTCGGGGAAGGAAGCGTACTTC; cdr3_aa: CASSVELYSGKEAYF
d_call: TRBD2; v_call: TRBV10-2; clone_size: -; j_call: TRBJ2-3; cdr3_nt: TGCGCCAGCAGTGGGGGACTAGCGGGAGGTCCAGATACGCAGTATTTT; cdr3_aa: CASSGGLAGGPDTQYF
d_call: -; v_call: TRBV11-2; clone_size: once; j_call: TRBJ1-1; cdr3_nt: TGTGCCAGCAGCGGAGGGGCGGCTTTCTTT; cdr3_aa: CASSGGAAFF
d_call: -; v_call: TRBV18; clone_size: -; j_call: TRBJ1-2; cdr3_nt: TGTGCCAGCTCACCAGCCAGATATTATGGCTACACCTTC; cdr3_aa: CASSPARYYGYTF
d_call: TRBD1; v_call: TRBV6-1; clone_size: -; j_call: TRBJ1-5; cdr3_nt: TGTGCCAGCAGGGGAGACAGGGTCGGTCAGCCCCAGCATTTT; cdr3_aa: CASRGDRVGQPQHF
d_call: TRBD2; v_call: TRBV27; clone_size: few; j_call: TRBJ2-1; cdr3_nt: TGTGCCAGCAAACTAGCGGGAGAAATCCCCTACAATGAGCAGTTCTTC; cdr3_aa: CASKLAGEIPYNEQFF
d_call: -; v_call: TRBV5-1; clone_size: -; j_call: TRBJ1-1; cdr3_nt: TGCGCCAGCAGCTTTCATGGAGAGAACACTGAAGCTTTCTTT; cdr3_aa: CASSFHGENTEAFF
d_call: TRBD1; v_call: TRBV7-9; clone_size: once; j_call: TRBJ1-4; cdr3_nt: TGTGCCAGCAGCTTCGACAGGGGCGAAGAAAAACTGTTTTTT; cdr3_aa: CASSFDRGEEKLFF
d_call: -; v_call: TRBV11-2; clone_size: -; j_call: TRBJ1-3; cdr3_nt: TGTGCCAGCAGCTTAGCAGGATTGGCTGCATCTGGAAACACCATATATTTT; cdr3_aa: CASSLAGLAASGNTIYF
d_call: -; v_call: TRBV30; clone_size: -; j_call: TRBJ1-1; cdr3_nt: TGTGCCTGGAGGGGGCAGTTGAACACTGAAGCTTTCTTT; cdr3_aa: CAWRGQLNTEAFF
d_call: -; v_call: TRBV25-1; clone_size: -; j_call: TRBJ2-2; cdr3_nt: TGTGCCAGCCGGGTCCCAGCTACCGGGGAGCTGTTTTTT; cdr3_aa: CASRVPATGELFF